The text below deals with one TCR beta chain. The clone's antigen remains unknown. Base qualities were left out, and no much larger clone turns up one base away. The entry originates in a study of T cells in Graves' hyperthyroidism and ophthalmopathy (dated by TCRdb to between 2018 and 2020). In the study overall: Peripheral blood samples were taken at the time of initial diagnosis, prior to any treatment. To identify distinguishing TCR V-J signatures, a discovery cohort of around 100 patients was used, comprising roughly 45 with Graves' ophthalmopathy and some 60 with stable Graves' hyperthyroidism. The approximately 98 discovery patients were randomly divided into training and test sets at a 7:3 ratio. Following sampling, methimazole starting at 30 mg daily was given to hyperthyroidism patients, and high-dose intravenous methylprednisolone was given to ophthalmopathy patients. The paper describes TCR Vbeta CDR3 sequencing of 120 to 150 peripheral blood samples, made up of 43 ophthalmopathy patients, some 76 hyperthyroidism patients and roughly 17 progressor patients. In more than five Graves' hyperthyroidism patients, the study also compared T-cell repertoires from thyroid tissue with T-cell repertoires from blood. An independent validation cohort of around 20 hyperthyroidism patients and approximately 16 patients who later progressed to ophthalmopathy tested prospective prediction of ophthalmopathy.

TCR beta CDR3 regions were amplified from RNA transcripts. A first-round RT-PCR of the TCR CDR3 used the HTBI primer set with the Qiagen OneStep RT-PCR kit. Libraries were constructed in a second round of multiplex PCR, after which size selection and purification were carried out. The libraries were sequenced on an Illumina HiSeq2000 using paired-end 100 bp reads. In the paper's pipeline: SOAPnuke was used to process the raw data, removing reads that contained adapters or uncalled bases, had a mean Phred below 15, or lacked an exact match to the constant primer or identifier. High-quality paired reads were merged with COPE v1.2.5, and unique nucleotide sequences were defined as clonotypes. MiTCR v1.1 was used to align the clonotypes against IMGT TRBV, TRBD and TRBJ reference segments. The analysis included only V-J combinations with a frequency above 0.0001, which together covered 99% to 99.2% of the repertoires. The TCS score was defined as F50 (clonal expansion) divided by E x V (chaos), with BLOSUM62-based TCRdist calculated between CDR3 peptides within each V-J. Welch's t-statistics and random forest reduced just over 500 V-J features to roughly 13, which were used in a naive Bayes classifier (R e1071). Through fastp at Q25 and MiXCR, TCRdb rebuilt clones from the public reads, retaining in-frame beta chains. Rows are combined by CDR3 protein, so each entry shows the most common genes and DNA. What appears here as the V and J calls and clone size reflects TCRdb's work, not the paper's. In all, the sample holds about 280,000 distinct CDR3 sequences, and around 25% of those were seen once. The ten largest make up 25% to 30% of the sample.

Hyperthyroidism patients were newly diagnosed, had a disease duration of under 2 months, and were aged 18 to 65 years. The study excluded patients with uncontrolled infections, other autoimmune diseases, pregnancy or lactation. Diagnoses were based on clinical symptoms, serum thyroxine and TRAb, thyroid ultrasound and orbital computed tomography. Blood from progressor patients was collected at the time of first diagnosis with hyperthyroidism, before any ophthalmopathy symptoms had appeared. PBMCs were isolated from around 10 ml of fresh peripheral blood by Ficoll-Paque density gradient centrifugation. Patients classed as progressors first received a Graves' hyperthyroidism diagnosis and then went on to develop ophthalmopathy during follow-up. Total RNA was extracted using Trizol reagent, and RNA quality was assessed on an Agilent 2100 Bioanalyzer. Overall study results and their limits: Blood samples also contained most of the expanded thyroid clonotypes (frequency above 0.001), which suggests that blood repertoires may reflect thyroid immune responses. In cross-validation, a model built on a 13 V-J signature told ophthalmopathy apart from stable hyperthyroidism with 85% to 90% sensitivity and roughly 81% specificity, and in testing the same model reached 80%/75%. In validation, the model predicted progression to ophthalmopathy a median of about 5.9 months before onset, with roughly 68% sensitivity and roughly 72% specificity. Sample size was not statistically predetermined, and investigators were not blinded to group allocation.

Germline trimming: 3 bases from V, 2 bases from J; junction bases outside gene matches: 4. Measured from the cysteine to the phenylalanine, the CDR3 is 14 residues long. Only CDR3 DNA remains: 42 bases, in frame from the first base. In the germline V gene, CDR1 corresponds to MDHEN and CDR2 to SYDVKM. The rearranged segments are TRBV28 and TRBJ2-7, with 7 middle bases fitting TRBD2. The sample comprised blood. This TCR derives from a man in his forties with Graves' hyperthyroidism that later progressed to Graves' ophthalmopathy. The DNA reads as follows: TGTGCCAGCAGTTTCATGGGGAGGGCCTACGAGCAGTACTTC. Translated, it gives CASSFMGRAYEQYF.